This T cell receptor (beta chain) was found in a study of neurological immune-mediated disorders. After removal of 6 bases from V and 4 bases from J, the junction contained 6 bases not matched to a gene. The CDR3 is 13 amino acids. Germline assignment: CDR1 SQVTM and CDR2 ANQGSEA. This clonotype has a count of ten or more. Regarding time point: longitudinal time-point 3. TCRdb re-analysed the 5' RACE reads in MiXCR, keeping a single row per CDR3 protein. The sample includes under 130,000 distinct CDR3 sequences, roughly a tenth of them seen just once. This sequence originates from a female donor with HTLV-1-associated myelopathy (HAM/TSP). The rearrangement links TRBV29-1 to TRBJ1-5, with 7 nucleotides matching TRBD1. The sample was PBMCs. The CDR3 bases are TGCAGCGTAAGAGGGACAGAAAATCAGCCCCAGCATTTT. Translation gives CSVRGTENQPQHF.